The entry that follows covers one T cell receptor (beta chain) sequence. No antigen is known for it. Profiling of TCR beta VDJ combinations and CDR3 sequences used genomic DNA as template. Each CDR3 protein gets one entry after TCRdb re-called the reads with MiXCR. The table lists tens of thousands of distinct CDR3 sequences, 70% of them singletons. Flow cytometry had shown expanded CD8+CD57+ cells in the patients chosen for sequencing. This sample stems from a study of CD8+CD57+ T cells in acquired aplastic anemia. The study, taken as a whole, reports: Common to patients and controls were roughly 30 CD8+ CDR3 sequences.

The CDR3 length is 14 residues. Germline V gene lookup returns CDR1 WSHSY and CDR2 SAAADI. Trimming left V 1 base short and J 3 bases short, with 8 bases between. The clonotype was recovered from a human donor with aplastic anemia. The rearrangement links TRBV10-2 to TRBJ2-3; D unclear. The sequencing input was sorted CD4+, CD8+, or CD8+CD57+ T cells (not recorded which) from PBMCs. CDR3 in amino acids: CASSELLETDTQYF. CDR3 sequence (DNA): TGCGCCAGCAGTGAGTTGTTAGAAACAGATACGCAGTATTTT.